The 10 T cell receptor beta chains reported below all come from one sample, sequenced in a study of regulatory T cells in long-lasting Graves disease (dated by TCRdb to 2020 to 2022). Libraries were constructed by multiplex PCR. Instrument on record: Illumina HiSeq 4000. iRepertoire HTBI primers and Arm-PCR amplification of CDR3 regions were used to construct TCR beta libraries. TCRdb took the public reads, trimmed them with fastp at Q25, ran MiXCR for clone calling and kept in-frame beta chains. CDR3 protein duplicates are merged, each entry listing the most common genes and DNA. This sample lists about 350,000 distinct CDR3 sequences; about 16% were detected once. The ten largest clones represent roughly a fifth of the sample. Interpreted using the paper, the time point label stands for: newly diagnosed GD, antithyroid drugs for less than 3 months. RNA was extracted from PBMCs in TRIzol for both TCR sequencing and RNA sequencing.

Separately, the same data were catalogued under a study of T cells in Graves' hyperthyroidism and ophthalmopathy.

Specimen: peripheral blood mononuclear cells (PBMCs), collected at new diagnosis, from a patient treated with antithyroid drugs. These receptors were collected from a woman between 18 and 30 years old with Graves disease. Donor details come from another sample of the same person, matched by shared clones.

This clonotype was recorded at least ten times. The chain employs TRBV11-1 and TRBJ2-1; TRBD2 aligns across 10 bases. This CDR3 has 15 amino acids. The trim removed 2 bases at V and 7 bases at J, leaving 5 bases unmatched. Germline V gives CDR1 SGHAT, CDR2 FQDESV (reference sequence). Here the CDR3 reads CASSLPLAGVNEQFF. The DNA for the CDR3 is TGTGCCAGCAGCTTACCGCTAGCGGGGGTAAATGAGCAGTTCTTC. The whole variable domain, filled in from reference TRBV11-1 and TRBJ2-1, reads EAEVAQSPRYKITEKSQAVAFWCDPISGHATLYWYRQILGQGPELLVQFQDESVVDDSQLPKDRFSAERLKGVDSTLKIQPAELGDSAMYLCASSLPLAGVNEQFFGPGTRLTVL.

This clonotype was seen just once. The CDR3 does not end in the conserved phenylalanine or tryptophan, so this is likely a read error. The chain links TRBV3-1 to TRBJ1-1; D is unresolved. This CDR3 comprises 14 residues. The V gene's germline CDR1 is LGHDT and CDR2 YNNKEL (reference sequence). The DNA for the CDR3 is TGTGCCAGCAGCCTGAGCGGCACCGACACTGTAGCTTTCCTT. This gives the protein CASSLSGTDTVAFL.

This clonotype was observed many times. The V and J genes are TRBV9 and TRBJ2-3, with TRBD2 matching 9 bases. The CDR3 runs 17 residues. The V and J ends lost 0 bases and 11 bases, in that order; junction bases with no gene match: 16. Germline CDR1 SGDLS, CDR2 YYNGEE. CDR3 sequence: CASSVEWLAGNMAEQYF. CDR3 sequence (DNA): TGTGCCAGCAGCGTAGAATGGCTAGCGGGAAATATGGCGGAGCAGTATTTT. The whole variable domain, filled in from reference TRBV9 and TRBJ2-3, reads DSGVTQTPKHLITATGQRVTLRCSPRSGDLSVYWYQQSLDQGLQFLIQYYNGEERAKGNILERFSAQQFPDLHSELNLSSLELGDSALYFCASSVEWLAGNMAEQYFGPGTRLTVL.

This clonotype was seen a few times. Because it lacks the conserved phenylalanine or tryptophan at the end, this CDR3 is likely a read error. This chain joins TRBV5-1 and TRBJ2-7, with D possibly being TRBD2 (6 bases). This CDR3 contains 16 residues. CDR1 is SGHRS, CDR2 YFSETQ, per germline. V was shortened by 4 bases and J by 4 bases, with 21 bases between the two germline ends. CDR3 loop: CASSPPGTGAIYEQYL. The CDR3 region has the DNA TGCGCCAGCAGCCCACCTGGAACGGGAGCCATTTACGAGCAGTACCTC.

The rearrangement links TRBV20-1 to TRBJ1-3; no firm D call. Germline loops: CDR1 DFQATT, CDR2 SNEGSKA (reference sequence). The CDR3 runs to 13 residues. With 6 bases removed from V and 2 bases from J, the gap between germline ends came to 11 bases. This chain's CDR3 is CSATTEAGNTIYF. The CDR3 DNA follows: TGCAGTGCCACAACAGAAGCTGGAAACACCATATATTTT.

In this sample, this clonotype turned up a few times. J is TRBJ2-2 and V is TRBV7-3, with TRBD1 matching 12 bases. V gave up 2 bases and J gave up 6 bases; unmatched junction bases: 10. Germline assignment: CDR1 SGHTA and CDR2 FQGTGA. CDR3 length: 18 amino acids. The CDR3 bases are TGTGCCAGCAGCTTAGGGAGGGGGACAGGGGGCGTCCCCGGGGAGCTGTTTTTT. Translated: CASSLGRGTGGVPGELFF. Drawing the rest from reference TRBV7-3 and TRBJ2-2, the complete variable domain is GAGVSQTPSNKVTEKGKYVELRCDPISGHTALYWYRQSLGQGPEFLIYFQGTGAADDSGLPNDRFFAVRPEGSVSTLKIQRTERGDSAVYLCASSLGRGTGGVPGELFFGEGSRLTVL.

The chain carries TRBV12-3 or TRBV12-4 and TRBJ1-2, with D unclear. The CDR3 sequence is 14 residues long. Trimming removed 2 bases from V and 6 bases from J, with 13 bases in between. CDR3 sequence (DNA): TGTGCCAGCAGTTTATCGAGGGCGGAAGATGGCTACACCTTC. This encodes CASSLSRAEDGYTF.

This clonotype was counted many times. The chain is built from TRBV20-1 and TRBJ1-1; D ambiguous. Trimming removed 5 bases from V and 0 bases from J, with 10 bases in between. Germline CDR1 is DFQATT and CDR2 is SNEGSKA (reference sequence). The CDR3 consists of 13 residues. The CDR3 spells CSAYSGVNTEAFF. The DNA for the CDR3 is TGCAGTGCTTACAGTGGCGTGAACACTGAAGCTTTCTTT.

The table lists this clonotype with many counts. The chain uses TRBV18 and TRBJ2-3, with unresolved D. CDR3 length equals 14 residues. CDR1 and CDR2 from the germline V gene are KGHSH and LQKENI. V dropped 0 bases and J dropped 2 bases, with 6 bases sitting between them. CDR3 nucleotide sequence: TGTGCCAGCTCACCACCGTCTCACACAGATACGCAGTATTTT. Protein sequence: CASSPPSHTDTQYF.

This clonotype was detected ten times or more. The chain joins TRBV6-2 or TRBV6-3 to TRBJ2-5; the match to TRBD2 covers 13 bases. The CDR3 has 15 residues. The V gene end was trimmed by 5 bases and the J gene end by 3 bases; junction bases not matched to a gene: 3. Germline assignment: CDR1 MNHEY and CDR2 SVGEGT. The CDR3 is CASSPGLAGKETQYF. The CDR3 DNA is TGTGCCAGCAGTCCGGGACTAGCGGGGAAAGAGACCCAGTACTTC.